This record covers a single TCR beta chain. What it recognizes is unknown. This entry belongs to a study of cytomegalovirus exposure and HLA in healthy donors. Study observations and caveats: In a later analysis, most CMV-associated TCR beta chains appeared HLA-restricted.

Germline V gene sequence: CDR1 SGHTA, CDR2 FQGNSA. With V trimmed by 6 bases and J by 6 bases, 4 bases remained unmatched. The CDR3 contains 13 residues. Primers for the PCR totalled 60 Vbeta and 13 Jbeta. Method: immunoSEQ multiplex PCR; TCRdb's copy keeps in-frame clones and lacks some. The sample contains about 130,000 clones, about three quarters of which appear only once. Input material: PBMCs. The TCR was taken from a human donor in good health. V gene TRBV7-2 combines with J gene TRBJ1-1, with TRBD1 matching over 10 bases. The CDR3 loop reads CASSKTGGPEAFF. The DNA of the CDR3 is TGTGCCAGCAGTAAGACAGGGGGCCCTGAAGCTTTCTTT. The whole variable domain, filled in from reference TRBV7-2 and TRBJ1-1, reads GAGVSQSPSNKVTEKGKDVELRCDPISGHTALYWYRQSLGQGLEFLIYFQGNSAPDKSGLPSDRFSAERTGGSVSTLTIQRTQQEDSAVYLCASSKTGGPEAFFGQGTRLTVV.